By share of the sample, the clone carrying this T cell receptor (beta chain) is medium-sized (0.01 to 0.1%). This specimen comes from a study of cytomegalovirus exposure and HLA in healthy donors. Overall study context: Unique TCRs from HLA-typed donors, 65 million to 85 million of them, were held in an early data release.

This PCR relied on a set of 60 Vbeta primers and 13 Jbeta primers. Data came from immunoSEQ multiplex PCR; TCRdb stores just in-frame clones and leaves some out. This table has a few hundred thousand clones, 65% to 80% appearing once. Trimming removed 3 bases from V and 5 bases from J; junction bases left unmatched: 3. Germline CDR1 is LGHNA and CDR2 is YNFKEQ. The CDR3 has 14 residues. Sequencing was carried out using PBMCs. The chain links TRBV4-2 to TRBJ1-5, with TRBD1 matching over 8 bases. The receptor's source is a man aged 35-49 years in good health and CMV-seronegative. The CDR3 nucleotides read TGTGCCAGCAGCCAGGACAGGGCCGATCAGCCCCAGCATTTT. Its translation: CASSQDRADQPQHF.